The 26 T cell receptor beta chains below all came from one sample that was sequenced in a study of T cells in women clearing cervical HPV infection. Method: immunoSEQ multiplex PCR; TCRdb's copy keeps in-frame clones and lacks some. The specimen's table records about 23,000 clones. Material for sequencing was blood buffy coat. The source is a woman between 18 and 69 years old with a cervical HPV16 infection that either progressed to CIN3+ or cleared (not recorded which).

The CDR3 reads CASSPRFKGEAFF. The covered CDR3 bases are TGTGCCAGCTCACCACGATTTAAGGGGGAG. The J gene is TRBJ1-1, the V gene TRBV18, with D perhaps matching TRBD1 (6 bases). The read terminates 3 residues before the CDR3 end, so the remaining end is supplied by the germline J gene. This CDR3 region has 13 residues. Germline V CDR1 and CDR2: KGHSH, LQKENI.

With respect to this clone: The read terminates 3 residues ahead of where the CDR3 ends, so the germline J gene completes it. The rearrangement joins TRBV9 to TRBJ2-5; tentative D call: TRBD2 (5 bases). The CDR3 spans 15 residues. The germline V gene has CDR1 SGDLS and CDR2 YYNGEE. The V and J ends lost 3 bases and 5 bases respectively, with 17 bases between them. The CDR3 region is CASSAEVGRGETQYF. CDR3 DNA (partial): TGTGCCAGCAGCGCCGAGGTCGGTCGAGGGGAGACC.

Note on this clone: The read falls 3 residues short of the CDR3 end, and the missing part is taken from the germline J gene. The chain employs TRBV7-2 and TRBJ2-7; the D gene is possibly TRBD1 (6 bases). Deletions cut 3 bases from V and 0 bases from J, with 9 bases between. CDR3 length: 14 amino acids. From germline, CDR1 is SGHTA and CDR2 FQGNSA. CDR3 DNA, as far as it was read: TGTGCCAGCAGCTTTACAGGGAACTCCTACGAG. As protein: CASSFTGNSYE. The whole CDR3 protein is CASSFTGNSYEQYF.

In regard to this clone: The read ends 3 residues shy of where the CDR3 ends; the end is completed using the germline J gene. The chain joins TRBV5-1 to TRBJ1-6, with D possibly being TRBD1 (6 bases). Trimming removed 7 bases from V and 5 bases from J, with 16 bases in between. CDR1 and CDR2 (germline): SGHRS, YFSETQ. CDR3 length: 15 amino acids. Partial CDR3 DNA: TGCGCCAGCGCGGTAGGACAGAATGATAATTCACCC. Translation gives CASAVGQNDNSP. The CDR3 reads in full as CASAVGQNDNSPLHF. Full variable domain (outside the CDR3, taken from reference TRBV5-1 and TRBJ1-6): KAGVTQTPRYLIKTRGQQVTLSCSPISGHRSVSWYQQTPGQGLQFLFEYFSETQRNKGNFPGRFSGRQFSNSRSEMNVSTLELGDSALYLCASAVGQNDNSPLHFGNGTRLTVT.

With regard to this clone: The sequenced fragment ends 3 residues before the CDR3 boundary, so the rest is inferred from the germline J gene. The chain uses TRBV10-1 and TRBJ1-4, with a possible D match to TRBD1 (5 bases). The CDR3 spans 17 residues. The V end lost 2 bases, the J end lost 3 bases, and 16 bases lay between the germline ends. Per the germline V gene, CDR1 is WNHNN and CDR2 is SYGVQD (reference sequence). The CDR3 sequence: CASSEILCRAPNEKLFF. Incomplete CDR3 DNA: TGCGCCAGCAGTGAGATATTGTGCAGGGCGCCTAATGAAAAA.

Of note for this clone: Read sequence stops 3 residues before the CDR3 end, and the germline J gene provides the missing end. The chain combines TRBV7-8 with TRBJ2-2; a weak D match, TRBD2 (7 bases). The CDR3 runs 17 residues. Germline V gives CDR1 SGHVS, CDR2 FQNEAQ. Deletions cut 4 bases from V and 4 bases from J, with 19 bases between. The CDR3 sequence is CASSSARWGGSTGELFF. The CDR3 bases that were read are TGTGCCAGCAGCTCCGCTCGGTGGGGGGGCTCCACCGGGGAG.

CDR3 residues: CASSLLAGTTPEQYF. Incomplete CDR3 DNA: TGCGCCAGCAGCCTACTAGCGGGGACTACTCCCGAG. The chain links TRBV5-1 to TRBJ2-7; 10 nucleotides agree with TRBD2. The read terminates 3 residues before the CDR3 end, so the remaining end is supplied by the germline J gene. Germline assignment: CDR1 SGHRS and CDR2 YFSETQ. The CDR3 is 15 residues long. Trimming took 4 bases from V and 6 from J; bases not matched to a gene: 10.

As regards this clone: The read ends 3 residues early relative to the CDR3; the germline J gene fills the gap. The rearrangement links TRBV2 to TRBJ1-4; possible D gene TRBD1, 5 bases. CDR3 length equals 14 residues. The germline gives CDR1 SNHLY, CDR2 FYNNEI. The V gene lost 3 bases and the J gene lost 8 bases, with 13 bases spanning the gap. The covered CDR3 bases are TGTGCCAGCAGTGACGGCAGGGAGGTGGAAAAA. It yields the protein CASSDGREVEK. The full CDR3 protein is CASSDGREVEKLFF.

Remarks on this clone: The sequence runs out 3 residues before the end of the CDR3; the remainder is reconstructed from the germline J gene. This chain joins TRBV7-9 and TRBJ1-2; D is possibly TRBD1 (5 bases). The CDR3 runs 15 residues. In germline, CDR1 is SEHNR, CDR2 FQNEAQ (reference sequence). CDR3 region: CASSQPGTSNNDYTF. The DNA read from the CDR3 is TGTGCCAGCAGCCAACCCGGGACTAGTAACAACGAC.

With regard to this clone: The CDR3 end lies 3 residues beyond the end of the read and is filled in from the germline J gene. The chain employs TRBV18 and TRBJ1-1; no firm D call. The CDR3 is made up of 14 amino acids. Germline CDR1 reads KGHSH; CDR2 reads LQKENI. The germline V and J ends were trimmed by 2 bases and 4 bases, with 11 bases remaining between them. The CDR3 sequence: CASSPTGEGTEAFF. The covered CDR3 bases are TGTGCCAGCTCACCAACCGGCGAGGGCACTGAA.

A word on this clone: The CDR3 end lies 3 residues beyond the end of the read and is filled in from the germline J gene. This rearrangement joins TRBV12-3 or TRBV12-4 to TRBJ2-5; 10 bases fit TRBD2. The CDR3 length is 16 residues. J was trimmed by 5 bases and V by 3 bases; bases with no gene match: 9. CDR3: CASSFMLAGVGETQYF. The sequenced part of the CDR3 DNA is TGTGCCAGCAGTTTTATGCTAGCGGGAGTTGGCGAGACC.

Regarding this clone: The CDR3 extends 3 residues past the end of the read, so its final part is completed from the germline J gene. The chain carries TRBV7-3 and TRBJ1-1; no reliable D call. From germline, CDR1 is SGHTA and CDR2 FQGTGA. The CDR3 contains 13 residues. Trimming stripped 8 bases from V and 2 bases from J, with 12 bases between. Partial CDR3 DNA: TGTGCCAGCGGATTGCAGGCTAACACTGAA. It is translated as CASGLQANTE. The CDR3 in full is CASGLQANTEAFF.

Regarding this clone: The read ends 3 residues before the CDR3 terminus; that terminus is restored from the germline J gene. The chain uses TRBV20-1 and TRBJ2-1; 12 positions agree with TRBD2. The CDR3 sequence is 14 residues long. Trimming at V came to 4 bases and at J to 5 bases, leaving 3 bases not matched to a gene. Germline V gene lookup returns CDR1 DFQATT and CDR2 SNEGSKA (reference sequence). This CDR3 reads CSAKTSGSNNEQFF. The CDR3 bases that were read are TGCAGTGCTAAGACTAGCGGGAGCAACAATGAG.

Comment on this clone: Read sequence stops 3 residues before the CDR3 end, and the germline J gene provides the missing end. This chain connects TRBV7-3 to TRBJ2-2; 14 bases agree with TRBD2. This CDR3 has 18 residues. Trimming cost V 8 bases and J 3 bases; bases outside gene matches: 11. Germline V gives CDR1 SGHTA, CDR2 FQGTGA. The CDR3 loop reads CASSRGTSGSPDTGELFF. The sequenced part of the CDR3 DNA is TGTGCCAGCTCAAGGGGGACTAGCGGGAGTCCAGACACCGGGGAG.

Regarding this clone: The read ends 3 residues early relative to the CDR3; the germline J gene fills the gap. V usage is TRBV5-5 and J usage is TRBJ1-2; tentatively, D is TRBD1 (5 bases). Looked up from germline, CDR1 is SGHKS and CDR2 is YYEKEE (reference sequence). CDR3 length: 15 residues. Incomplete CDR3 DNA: TGTGCCAGCACCAGATCAGGGACTAGCGTGTCTGAG. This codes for CASTRSGTSVSE. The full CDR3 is CASTRSGTSVSEYTF.

The CDR3 protein is CASSWTGAEAFF. The DNA read from the CDR3 is TGTGCCAGCTCATGGACAGGGGCCGAG. This sequence joins TRBV18 and TRBJ1-1; TRBD1 agrees at 9 bases. The read falls 3 residues short of the CDR3 end, and the missing part is taken from the germline J gene. The V gene's germline CDR1 is KGHSH and CDR2 LQKENI. The CDR3 is 12 amino acids.

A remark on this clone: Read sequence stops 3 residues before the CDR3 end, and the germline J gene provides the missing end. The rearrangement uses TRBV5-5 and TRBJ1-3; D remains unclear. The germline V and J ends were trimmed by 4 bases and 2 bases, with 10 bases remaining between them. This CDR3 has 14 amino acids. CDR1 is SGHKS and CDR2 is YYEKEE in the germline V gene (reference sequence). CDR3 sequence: CASSVWQAGNTIYF. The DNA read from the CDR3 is TGTGCCAGCAGCGTGTGGCAGGCTGGAAACACC.

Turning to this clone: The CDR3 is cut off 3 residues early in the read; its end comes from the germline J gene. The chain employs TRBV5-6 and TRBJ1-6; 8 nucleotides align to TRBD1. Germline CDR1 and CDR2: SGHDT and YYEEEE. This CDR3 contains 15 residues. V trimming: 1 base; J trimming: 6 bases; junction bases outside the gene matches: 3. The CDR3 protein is CASSLWTGTNSPLHF. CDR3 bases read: TGTGCCAGCAGCTTGTGGACAGGGACTAATTCACCC. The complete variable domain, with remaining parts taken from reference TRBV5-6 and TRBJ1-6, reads DAGVTQSPTHLIKTRGQQVTLRCSPKSGHDTVSWYQQALGQGPQFIFQYYEEEERQRGNFPDRFSGHQFPNYSSELNVNALLLGDSALYLCASSLWTGTNSPLHFGNGTRLTVT.

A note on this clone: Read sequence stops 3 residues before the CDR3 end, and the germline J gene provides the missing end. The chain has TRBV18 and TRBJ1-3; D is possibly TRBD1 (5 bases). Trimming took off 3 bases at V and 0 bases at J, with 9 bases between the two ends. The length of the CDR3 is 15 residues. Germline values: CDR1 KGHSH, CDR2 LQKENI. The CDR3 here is CASSPTETSGNTIYF. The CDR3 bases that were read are TGTGCCAGCTCACCGACAGAGACCTCTGGAAACACC. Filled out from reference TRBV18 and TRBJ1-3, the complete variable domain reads NAGVMQNPRHLVRRRGQEARLRCSPMKGHSHVYWYRQLPEEGLKFMVYLQKENIIDESGMPKERFSAEFPKEGPSILRIQQVVRGDSAAYFCASSPTETSGNTIYFGEGSWLTVV.

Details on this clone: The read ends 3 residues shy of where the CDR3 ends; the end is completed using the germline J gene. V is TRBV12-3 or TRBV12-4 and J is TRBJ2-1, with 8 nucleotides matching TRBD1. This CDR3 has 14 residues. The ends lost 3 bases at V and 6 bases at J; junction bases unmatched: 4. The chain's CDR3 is CASSFWGQVNEQFF. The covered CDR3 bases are TGTGCCAGCAGTTTTTGGGGACAGGTCAATGAG.

CDR3 sequence: CASSLSTGLAGGSYDYTF. Partial CDR3 DNA: TGTGCCAGCAGCTTATCCACAGGACTAGCGGGAGGAAGCTACGAC. The rearrangement links TRBV7-8 to TRBJ1-2; weak D call: TRBD1 (5 bases). The read terminates 3 residues before the CDR3 end, so the remaining end is supplied by the germline J gene. Germline values: CDR1 SGHVS, CDR2 FQNEAQ. There are 18 residues in the CDR3.

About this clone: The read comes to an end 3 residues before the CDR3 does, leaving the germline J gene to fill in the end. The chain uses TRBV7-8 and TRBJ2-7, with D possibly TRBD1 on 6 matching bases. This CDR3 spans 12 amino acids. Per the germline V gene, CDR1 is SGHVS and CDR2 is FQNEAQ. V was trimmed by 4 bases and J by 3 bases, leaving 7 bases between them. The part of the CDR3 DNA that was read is TGTGCCAGCAGCTCACAGGGCTACGAG. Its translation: CASSSQGYE. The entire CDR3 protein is CASSSQGYEQYF.

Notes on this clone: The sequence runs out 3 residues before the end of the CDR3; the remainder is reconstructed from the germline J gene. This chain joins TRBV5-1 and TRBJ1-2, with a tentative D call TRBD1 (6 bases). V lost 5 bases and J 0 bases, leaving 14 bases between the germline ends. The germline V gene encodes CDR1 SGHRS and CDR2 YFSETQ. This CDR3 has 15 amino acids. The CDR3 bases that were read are TGCGCCAGCAGACGTTGGACAGATACTAACTATGGC. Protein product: CASRRWTDTNYG. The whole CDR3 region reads CASRRWTDTNYGYTF.

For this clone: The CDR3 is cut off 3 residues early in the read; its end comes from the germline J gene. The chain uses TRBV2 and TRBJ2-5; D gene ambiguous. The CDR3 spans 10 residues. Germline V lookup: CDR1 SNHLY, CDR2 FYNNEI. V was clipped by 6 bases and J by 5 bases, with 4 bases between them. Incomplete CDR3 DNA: TGTGCCAGCAGCGGGGAGACC. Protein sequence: CASSGET. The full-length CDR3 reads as CASSGETQYF.

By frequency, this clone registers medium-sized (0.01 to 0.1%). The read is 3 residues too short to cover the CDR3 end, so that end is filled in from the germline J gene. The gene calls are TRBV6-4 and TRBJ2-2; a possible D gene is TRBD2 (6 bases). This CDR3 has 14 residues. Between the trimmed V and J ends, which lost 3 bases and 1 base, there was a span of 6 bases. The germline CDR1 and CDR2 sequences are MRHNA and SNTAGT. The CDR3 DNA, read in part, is TGTGCCAGCAGTGAGCGGGGGAACACCGGGGAG. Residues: CASSERGNTGE. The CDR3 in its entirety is CASSERGNTGELFF.

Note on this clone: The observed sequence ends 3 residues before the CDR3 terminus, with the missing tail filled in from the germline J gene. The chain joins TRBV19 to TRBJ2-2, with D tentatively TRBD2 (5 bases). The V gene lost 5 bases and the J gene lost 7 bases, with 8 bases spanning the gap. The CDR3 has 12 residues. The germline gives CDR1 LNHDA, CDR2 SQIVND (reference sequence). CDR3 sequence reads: CASSVAGGELFF. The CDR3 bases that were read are TGTGCCAGTAGTGTCGCGGGCGGGGAG.